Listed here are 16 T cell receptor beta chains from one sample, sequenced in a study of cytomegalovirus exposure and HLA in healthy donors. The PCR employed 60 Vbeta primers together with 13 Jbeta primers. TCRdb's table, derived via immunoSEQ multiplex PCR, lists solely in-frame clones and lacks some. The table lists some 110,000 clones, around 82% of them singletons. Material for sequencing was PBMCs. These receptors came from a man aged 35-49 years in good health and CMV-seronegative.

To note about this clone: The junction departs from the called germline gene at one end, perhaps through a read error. The CDR3 DNA follows: TGTGCCAGCAGGGAAGGGCGGTTTGGGAGGGTGGCCAACTATGGCTACACCTTC. It yields the protein CASREGRFGRVANYGYTF. The chain has TRBV6-1 and TRBJ1-2; D not certain. The CDR3 covers 18 residues. CDR1 MNHNS and CDR2 SASEGT come from the germline V gene.

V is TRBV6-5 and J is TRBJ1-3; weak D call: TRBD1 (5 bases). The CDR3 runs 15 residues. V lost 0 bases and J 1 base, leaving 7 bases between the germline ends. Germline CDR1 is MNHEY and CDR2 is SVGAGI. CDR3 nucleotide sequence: TGTGCCAGCAGTTACTCGGGGCAATCTGGAAACACCATATATTTT. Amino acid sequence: CASSYSGQSGNTIYF.

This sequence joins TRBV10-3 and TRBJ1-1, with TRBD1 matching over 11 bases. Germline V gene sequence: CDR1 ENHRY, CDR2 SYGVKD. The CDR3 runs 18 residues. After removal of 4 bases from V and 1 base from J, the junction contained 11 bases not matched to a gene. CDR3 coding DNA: TGTGCCATCAGTGCCGGGACAGGGGGATCCGGTTGGAACACTGAAGCTTTCTTT. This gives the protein CAISAGTGGSGWNTEAFF.

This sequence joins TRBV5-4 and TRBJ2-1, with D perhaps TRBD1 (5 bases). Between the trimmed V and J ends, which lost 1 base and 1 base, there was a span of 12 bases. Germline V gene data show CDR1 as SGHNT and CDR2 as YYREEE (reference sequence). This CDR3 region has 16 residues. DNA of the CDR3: TGTGCCAGCAGCTTGCCAGGGATCGAATCCTACAATGAGCAGTTCTTC. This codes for CASSLPGIESYNEQFF.

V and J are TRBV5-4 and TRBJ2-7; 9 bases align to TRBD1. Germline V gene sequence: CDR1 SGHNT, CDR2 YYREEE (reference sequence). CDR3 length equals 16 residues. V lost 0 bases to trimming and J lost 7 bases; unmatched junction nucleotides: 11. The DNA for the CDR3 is TGTGCCAGCAGCTTGGCCCGATCCGGGACAGGGCATGAGCAGTACTTC. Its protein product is CASSLARSGTGHEQYF.

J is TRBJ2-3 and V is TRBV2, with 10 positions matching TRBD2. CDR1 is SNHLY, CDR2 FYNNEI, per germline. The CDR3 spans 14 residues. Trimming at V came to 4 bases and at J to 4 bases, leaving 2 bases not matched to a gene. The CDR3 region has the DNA TGTGCCAGCAGTGGAGGGACTAGCGCAGATACGCAGTATTTT. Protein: CASSGGTSADTQYF.

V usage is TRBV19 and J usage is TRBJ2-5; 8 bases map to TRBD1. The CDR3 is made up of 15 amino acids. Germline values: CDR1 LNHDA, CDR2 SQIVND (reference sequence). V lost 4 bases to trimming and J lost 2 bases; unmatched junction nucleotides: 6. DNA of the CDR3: TGTGCCAGTAGTAAACAGACAGGGGTACAAGAGACCCAGTACTTC. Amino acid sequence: CASSKQTGVQETQYF.

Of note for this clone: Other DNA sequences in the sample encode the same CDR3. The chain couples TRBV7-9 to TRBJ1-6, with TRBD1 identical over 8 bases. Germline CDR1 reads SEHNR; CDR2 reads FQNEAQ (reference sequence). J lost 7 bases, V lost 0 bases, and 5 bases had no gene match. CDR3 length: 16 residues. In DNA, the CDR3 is TGTGCCAGCAGCTTAGCGCGTGGGACAGGAAATTCACCCCTCCACTTT. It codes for CASSLARGTGNSPLHF.

The CDR3 nucleotides read TGTGCCAGCCGAGCAGGGGGTAGTACAGATACGCAGTATTTT. This translates into CASRAGGSTDTQYF. The chain links TRBV6-6 to TRBJ2-3, with 7 bases lining up with TRBD1. The CDR3 is 14 amino acids. Germline V gene lookup returns CDR1 MNHNY and CDR2 SVGAGI (reference sequence). J lost 3 bases, V lost 8 bases, and 8 bases had no gene match.

In DNA, the CDR3 is TGTGCCAGCAGCGCACAGGGAAACCAAAATTCACCCCTCCACTTT. Its translation: CASSAQGNQNSPLHF. V usage is TRBV9 and J usage is TRBJ1-6, with D possibly being TRBD1 (6 bases). There are 15 residues in the CDR3. V lost 3 bases, J lost 7 bases, and 14 bases lay in between. Germline values: CDR1 SGDLS, CDR2 YYNGEE.

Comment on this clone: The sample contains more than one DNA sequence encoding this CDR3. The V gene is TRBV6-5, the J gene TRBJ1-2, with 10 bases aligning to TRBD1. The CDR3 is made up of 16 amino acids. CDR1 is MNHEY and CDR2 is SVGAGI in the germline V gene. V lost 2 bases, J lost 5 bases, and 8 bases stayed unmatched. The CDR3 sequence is CASSYLRTGGGYGYTF. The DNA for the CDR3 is TGTGCCAGCAGTTACCTCAGGACAGGGGGTGGGTATGGCTACACCTTC.

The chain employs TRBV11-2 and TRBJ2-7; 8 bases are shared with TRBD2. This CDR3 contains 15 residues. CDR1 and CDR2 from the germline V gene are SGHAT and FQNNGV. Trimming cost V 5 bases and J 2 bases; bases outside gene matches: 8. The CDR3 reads CASSPSGGGTYEQYF. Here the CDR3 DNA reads TGTGCCAGCAGCCCCTCGGGCGGGGGGACCTACGAGCAGTACTTC.

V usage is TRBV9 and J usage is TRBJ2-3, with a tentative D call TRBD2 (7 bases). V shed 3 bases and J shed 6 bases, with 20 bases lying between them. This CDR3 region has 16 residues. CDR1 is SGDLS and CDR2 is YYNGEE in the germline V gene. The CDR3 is CASSAPVSGGEDTQYF. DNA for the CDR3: TGTGCCAGCAGCGCCCCCGTTTCGGGGGGCGAGGATACGCAGTATTTT.

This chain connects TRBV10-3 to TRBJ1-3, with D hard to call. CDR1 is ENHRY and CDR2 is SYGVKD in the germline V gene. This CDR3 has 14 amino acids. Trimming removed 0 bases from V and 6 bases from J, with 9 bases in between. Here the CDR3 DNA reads TGTGCCATCAGTGAGTCAACAGCCTTAAACACCATATATTTT. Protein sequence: CAISESTALNTIYF.

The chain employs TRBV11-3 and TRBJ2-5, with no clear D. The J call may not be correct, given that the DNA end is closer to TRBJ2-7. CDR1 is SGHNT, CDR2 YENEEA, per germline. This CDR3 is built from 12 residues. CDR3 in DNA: TGTGCCAGCAGCTTAGATGTCCACGAGCAGTACTTC. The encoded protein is CASSLDVHEQYF.

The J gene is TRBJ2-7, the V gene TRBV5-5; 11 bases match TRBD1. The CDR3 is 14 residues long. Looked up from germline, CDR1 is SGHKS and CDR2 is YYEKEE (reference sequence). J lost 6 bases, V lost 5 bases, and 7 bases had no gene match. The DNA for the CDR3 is TGTGCCAGCAGTTTCCGGACAGGGGGCTCCGAGCAGTACTTC. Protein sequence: CASSFRTGGSEQYF.